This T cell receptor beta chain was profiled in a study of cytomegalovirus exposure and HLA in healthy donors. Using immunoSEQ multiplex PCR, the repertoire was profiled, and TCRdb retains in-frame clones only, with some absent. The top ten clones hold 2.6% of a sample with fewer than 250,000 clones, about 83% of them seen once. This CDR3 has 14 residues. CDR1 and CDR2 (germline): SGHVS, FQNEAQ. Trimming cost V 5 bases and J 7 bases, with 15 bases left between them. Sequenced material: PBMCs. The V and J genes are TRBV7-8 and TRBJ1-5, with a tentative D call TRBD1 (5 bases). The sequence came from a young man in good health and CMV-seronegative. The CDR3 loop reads CASSPRDFWQPQHF. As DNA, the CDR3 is TGTGCCAGCAGCCCTCGGGACTTCTGGCAGCCCCAGCATTTT.